This entry describes one T cell receptor (beta chain). The sample comes from a study of T cell changes during pregnancy in multiple sclerosis. Assay: immunoSEQ multiplex PCR; the TCRdb copy retains only in-frame clones and omits some. The sample includes around 70,000 clones, around nine tenths of them seen just once. Trimming took 1 base from V and 7 from J, leaving 11 bases between them. The CDR3 sequence is 13 residues long. Germline V gene lookup returns CDR1 SGHRS and CDR2 YFSETQ. The clonotype was recovered from a female donor with multiple sclerosis, enrolled in a pregnancy study. The material was peripheral blood, obtained in the second trimester of pregnancy. This chain links TRBV5-1 with TRBJ1-1; D is uncertain. CDR3 DNA sequence: TGCGCCAGCAGCTTGTGGAGCCGGGATGAAGCTTTCTTT. The encoded protein is CASSLWSRDEAFF.